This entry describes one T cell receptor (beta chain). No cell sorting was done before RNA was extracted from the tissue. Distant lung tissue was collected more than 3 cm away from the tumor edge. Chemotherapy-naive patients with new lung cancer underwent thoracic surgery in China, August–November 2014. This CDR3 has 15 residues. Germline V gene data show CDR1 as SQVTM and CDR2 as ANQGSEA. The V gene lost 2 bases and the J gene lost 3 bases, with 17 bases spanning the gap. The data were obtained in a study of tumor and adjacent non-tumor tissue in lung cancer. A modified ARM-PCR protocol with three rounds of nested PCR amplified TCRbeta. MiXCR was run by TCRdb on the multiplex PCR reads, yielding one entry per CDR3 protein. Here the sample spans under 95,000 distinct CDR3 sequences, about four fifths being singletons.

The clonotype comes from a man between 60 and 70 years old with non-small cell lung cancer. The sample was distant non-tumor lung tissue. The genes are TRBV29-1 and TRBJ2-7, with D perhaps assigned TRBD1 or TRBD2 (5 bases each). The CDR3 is CSVERSGTPVYEQYF. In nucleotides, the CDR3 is TGCAGCGTTGAACGATCGGGGACCCCCGTCTACGAGCAGTACTTC.